Each of the 9 T cell receptor beta chains below was sequenced from the same sample in a study of blood T cells in healthy people across ages. A second PCR, run for about 6 to 11 cycles, used a sample-barcoded 5' primer plus a J-beta primer mix. In TCRdb, the 5' RACE reads were re-called with MiXCR into one record per CDR3 protein. Of approximately 800,000 distinct CDR3 sequences in the sample, around two thirds were seen once. Specimen: blood. Receptor source: a man younger than 40 in good health.

This clonotype was counted only a few times. The chain employs TRBV7-9 and TRBJ2-4; no clear D. Trimming removed 0 bases from V and 13 bases from J, with 19 bases in between. CDR3 size: 15 residues. The V gene's germline CDR1 is SEHNR and CDR2 FQNEAQ (reference sequence). CDR3 amino acids: CASSLALLTQEQQYF. Written as DNA, the CDR3 is TGTGCCAGCAGCTTAGCGCTCTTGACCCAGGAACAGCAGTACTTC.

The V call is TRBV6-6, the J call TRBJ2-7; TRBD1 matches 7 bases. Germline V gene data show CDR1 as MNHNY and CDR2 as SVGAGI (reference sequence). V was pared by 0 bases and J by 3 bases, with 5 bases of the junction left unmatched. The CDR3 totals 15 residues. The CDR3 spells CASSYSGAGGYEQYF. CDR3 in DNA: TGTGCCAGCAGTTACTCAGGAGCAGGGGGCTACGAGCAGTACTTC.

The V and J genes are TRBV14 and TRBJ2-1, with D maybe TRBD2 (6 bases). The CDR3 has 14 amino acids. Trimming cost V 4 bases and J 6 bases, with 13 bases left between them. The germline V gene has CDR1 SGHDN and CDR2 FVKESK. CDR3: CASSPRRDGNEQFF. The DNA for the CDR3 is TGTGCCAGCAGCCCTCGGCGGGACGGCAATGAGCAGTTCTTC. The full variable domain, with the rest looked up from reference TRBV14 and TRBJ2-1, is EAGVTQFPSHSVIEKGQTVTLRCDPISGHDNLYWYRRVMGKEIKFLLHFVKESKQDESGMPNNRFLAERTGGTYSTLKVQPAELEDSGVYFCASSPRRDGNEQFFGPGTRLTVL.

This clonotype was observed once. The rearrangement links TRBV3-1 to TRBJ2-5, with 9 nucleotides matching TRBD1. The germline CDR1 and CDR2 sequences are LGHDT and YNNKEL (reference sequence). V lost 3 bases and J lost 0; bases outside the gene matches: 8. CDR3 size: 17 residues. The CDR3 coding sequence is TGTGCCAGCAGCCATGCAATACAGGGGGCGTACCAAGAGACCCAGTACTTC. Its protein product is CASSHAIQGAYQETQYF.

This chain joins TRBV12-3 or TRBV12-4 and TRBJ2-3; no definite D call. The CDR3 runs to 14 residues. V lost 1 base to trimming and J lost 5 bases, with 10 bases between them. The CDR3 DNA sequence: TGTGCCAGCAGTTTAGTTGAAAGGCAAGATACGCAGTATTTT. It is translated as CASSLVERQDTQYF.

The V and J genes are TRBV7-8 and TRBJ1-6; 7 bases match TRBD1. V gave up 5 bases and J gave up 1 base; unmatched junction bases: 8. This CDR3 spans 17 amino acids. Germline CDR1 reads SGHVS; CDR2 reads FQNEAQ. Here the CDR3 DNA reads TGTGCCAGCAGCCTTTTTGGGACAGCTTCCTATAATTCACCCCTCCACTTT. Protein sequence: CASSLFGTASYNSPLHF.

The chain combines TRBV29-1 with TRBJ2-5; 8 positions agree with TRBD2. Germline CDR1 SQVTM, CDR2 ANQGSEA. Losses at the gene ends were 7 bases for V and 11 bases for J; bases not matched to a gene: 15. CDR3 size: 13 residues. The CDR3 here is CSAGGAVVNEQYF. The CDR3 DNA follows: TGCAGCGCCGGGGGGGCTGTGGTCAATGAGCAGTACTTC.

This rearrangement joins TRBV12-3 or TRBV12-4 to TRBJ2-3; TRBD1 matches at 10 bases. After removal of 6 bases from V and 5 bases from J, the junction contained 11 bases not matched to a gene. CDR3 length: 16 residues. CDR3 nucleotides: TGTGCCAGCAGGCGACATGGGACAGGGGAGGGAGATACGCAGTATTTT. Translated, it gives CASRRHGTGEGDTQYF.

This clonotype occurred a few times. This sequence joins TRBV4-2 and TRBJ2-7; 8 positions match TRBD2. Looked up from germline, CDR1 is LGHNA and CDR2 is YNFKEQ. The CDR3 loop spans 16 amino acids. V dropped 0 bases and J dropped 4; count of bases not matched to a gene: 8. The CDR3 sequence is CASSQDRSGGRYEQYF. Here the CDR3 DNA reads TGTGCCAGCAGCCAAGATAGGAGCGGGGGTAGATACGAGCAGTACTTC.